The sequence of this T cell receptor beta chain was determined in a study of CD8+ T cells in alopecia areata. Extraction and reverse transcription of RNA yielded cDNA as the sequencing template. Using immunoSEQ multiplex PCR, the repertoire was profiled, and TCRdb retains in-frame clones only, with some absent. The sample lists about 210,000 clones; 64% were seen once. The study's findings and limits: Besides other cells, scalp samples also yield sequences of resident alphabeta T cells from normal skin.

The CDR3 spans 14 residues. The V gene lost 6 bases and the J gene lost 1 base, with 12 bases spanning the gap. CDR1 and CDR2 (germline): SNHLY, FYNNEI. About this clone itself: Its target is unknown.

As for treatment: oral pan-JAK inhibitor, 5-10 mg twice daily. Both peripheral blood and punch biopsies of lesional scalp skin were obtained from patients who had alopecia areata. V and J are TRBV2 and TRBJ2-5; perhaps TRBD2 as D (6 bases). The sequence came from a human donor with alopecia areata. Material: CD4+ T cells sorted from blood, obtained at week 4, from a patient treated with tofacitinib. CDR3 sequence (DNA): TGTGCCAGCAGGCAGGGACTCCGCCAAGAGACCCAGTACTTC. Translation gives CASRQGLRQETQYF.